This T cell receptor (beta chain) was recorded in a study of shared clonotypes between healthy human individuals. Germline assignment: CDR1 SGHRS and CDR2 YFSETQ. With 2 bases removed from V and 2 bases from J, the gap between germline ends came to 11 bases. This CDR3 comprises 14 residues. TCRdb keeps only in-frame clones here, not all; method: immunoSEQ multiplex PCR. Among under 85,000 clones, around 57% were seen once, and the ten largest hold roughly half. The sequenced sample consisted of memory CD8+ T cells sorted from blood. Noted subset: CD45RO+ cells pooled with CCR7-negative TemRA cells. This chain joins TRBV5-1 and TRBJ2-7; no firm D call. The clonotype was recovered from a man aged 25-45 years in good health. CDR3 sequence: CASSFLSRTYEQYF. CDR3 bases: TGCGCCAGCAGCTTTCTATCTAGGACCTACGAGCAGTACTTC.